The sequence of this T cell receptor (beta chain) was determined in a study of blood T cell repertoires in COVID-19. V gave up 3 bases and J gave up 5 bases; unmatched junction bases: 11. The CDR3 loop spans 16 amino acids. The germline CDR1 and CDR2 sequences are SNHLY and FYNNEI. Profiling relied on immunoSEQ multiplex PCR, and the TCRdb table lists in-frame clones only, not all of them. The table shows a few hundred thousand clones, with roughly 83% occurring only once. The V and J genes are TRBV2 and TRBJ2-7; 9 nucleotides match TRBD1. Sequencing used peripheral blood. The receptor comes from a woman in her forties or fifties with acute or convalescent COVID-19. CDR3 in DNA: TGTGCCAGCAGTGATTTCTTCGGACAGGGGACAAACGAGCAGTACTTC. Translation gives CASSDFFGQGTNEQYF.